Below, 3 T cell receptor beta chains from the same sample are listed, as sequenced in a study of CD8+CD57+ T cells in acquired aplastic anemia. Patients who underwent sequencing had shown CD8+CD57+ cell expansion by flow cytometry. According to the study, genomic DNA was the template for TCR beta VDJ and CDR3 profiling. In TCRdb, the reads were re-called with MiXCR into one record per CDR3 protein. The sample contains 150,000 to 200,000 distinct CDR3 sequences, 50% to 65% of which appear only once. The sample consisted of sorted CD4+, CD8+, or CD8+CD57+ T cells (not recorded which) from PBMCs. The receptors were gathered from a human donor with aplastic anemia.

The chain is built from TRBV2 and TRBJ2-1; 12 bases line up with TRBD2. The CDR3 extends over 15 amino acids. Trimming at V came to 5 bases and at J to 7 bases, leaving 6 bases not matched to a gene. Germline assignment: CDR1 SNHLY and CDR2 FYNNEI. CDR3 region: CASSILAGGTNEQFF. The CDR3 bases are TGTGCCAGCAGTATACTAGCGGGGGGTACGAATGAGCAGTTCTTC.

The rearrangement uses TRBV7-9 and TRBJ1-5; 7 nucleotides match TRBD1. The CDR3 is made up of 14 amino acids. Germline values: CDR1 SEHNR, CDR2 FQNEAQ (reference sequence). Germline trimming cut 6 bases from V and 3 bases from J; bases unmatched to any gene: 5. The CDR3 loop reads CASSWTGTNQPQHF. CDR3 sequence (DNA): TGTGCCAGCAGTTGGACAGGCACCAATCAGCCCCAGCATTTT.

Notes on this clonotype: One junction end disagrees with the germline gene, perhaps due to a read error. The gene calls are TRBV7-7 and TRBJ2-1; possible D gene TRBD2, 7 bases. The CDR3 sequence is 14 residues long. Germline lookup yields CDR1 SSHAT and CDR2 FNYEAQ (reference sequence). The CDR3 nucleotides read TGTGCTAGCAGCCCGGGGGGCCCCGTGGATGAGCAGTTCTTC. Its translation: CASSPGGPVDEQFF.